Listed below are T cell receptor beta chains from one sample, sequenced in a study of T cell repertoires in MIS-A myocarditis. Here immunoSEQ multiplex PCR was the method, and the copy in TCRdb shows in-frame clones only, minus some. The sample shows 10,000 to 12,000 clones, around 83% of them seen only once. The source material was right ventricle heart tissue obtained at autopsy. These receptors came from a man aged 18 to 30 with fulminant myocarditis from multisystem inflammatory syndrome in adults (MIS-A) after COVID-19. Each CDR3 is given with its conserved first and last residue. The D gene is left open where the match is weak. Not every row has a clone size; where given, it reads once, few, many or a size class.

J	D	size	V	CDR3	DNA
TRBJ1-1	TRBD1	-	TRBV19	CASQDRDLDLVAEAFF	TGTGCCAGCCAAGACAGGGATCTTGATTTGGTAGCTGAAGCTTTCTTT
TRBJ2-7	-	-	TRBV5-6	CASSFGHSYEQYF	TGTGCCAGCAGCTTCGGACATTCCTACGAGCAGTACTTC
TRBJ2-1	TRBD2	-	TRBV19	CASSRGLAGGSYNEQFF	TGTGCCAGTAGTAGAGGACTAGCGGGGGGGTCATACAATGAGCAGTTCTTC
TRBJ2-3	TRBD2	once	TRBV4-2	CASSQGLAGAEDTQYF	TGTGCCAGCAGCCAAGGACTAGCGGGGGCGGAAGATACGCAGTATTTT
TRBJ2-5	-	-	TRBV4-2	CASSQEGGQETQYF	TGTGCCAGCAGCCAAGAAGGTGGGCAAGAGACCCAGTACTTC
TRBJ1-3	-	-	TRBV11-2	CASSFGPGGPGNTIYF	TGTGCCAGCAGCTTCGGCCCAGGAGGGCCTGGAAACACCATATATTTT
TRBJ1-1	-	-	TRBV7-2	CASSPALGGRTEAFF	TGTGCCAGCAGCCCCGCGTTGGGGGGGCGCACTGAAGCTTTCTTT
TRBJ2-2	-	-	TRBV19	CASHGGALQNTGELFF	TGTGCCAGCCACGGGGGCGCACTACAGAACACCGGGGAGCTGTTTTTT
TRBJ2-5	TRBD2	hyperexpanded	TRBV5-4	CASSRLAGRETQYF	TGTGCCAGCAGCCGGCTAGCGGGGCGAGAGACCCAGTACTTC
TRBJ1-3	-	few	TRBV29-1	CSISGGAGSGNTIYF	TGCAGCATATCGGGAGGGGCTGGCTCTGGAAACACCATATATTTT
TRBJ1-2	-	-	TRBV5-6	CASSFTGTRGYTF	TGTGCCAGCAGCTTTACAGGGACTAGAGGCTACACCTTC
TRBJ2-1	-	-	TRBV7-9	CASSFIRNYNEQFF	TGTGCCAGCAGCTTTATTCGGAATTACAATGAGCAGTTCTTC
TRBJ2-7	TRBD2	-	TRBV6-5	CASRRPSGDTYEQYF	TGTGCCAGCAGGCGTCCTAGCGGGGATACCTACGAGCAGTACTTC
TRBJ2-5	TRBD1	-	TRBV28	CASSDRGETQYF	TGTGCCAGCAGTGACAGGGGAGAGACCCAGTACTTC
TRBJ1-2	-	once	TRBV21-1	CASSPRGGYTF	TGTGCCAGCAGCCCCCGAGGGGGCTACACCTTC
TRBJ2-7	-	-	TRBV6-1	CASSEAHRSSYEQYF	TGTGCCAGCAGTGAAGCGCACAGGAGCTCCTACGAGCAGTACTTC
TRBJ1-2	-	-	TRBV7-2	CASSPGGGTAYGYTF	TGTGCCAGCAGCCCGGGGGGAGGGACGGCATATGGCTACACCTTC
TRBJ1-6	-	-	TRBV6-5	CASSTTWDGSPLHF	TGTGCCAGCAGTACGACATGGGACGGTTCACCCCTCCACTTT
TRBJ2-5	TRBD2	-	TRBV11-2	CASSLVGLAGVGETQYF	TGTGCCAGCAGCTTAGTAGGACTAGCGGGAGTTGGGGAGACCCAGTACTTC
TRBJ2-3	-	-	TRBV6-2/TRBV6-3	CASSYNGIDPTDTQYF	TGTGCCAGCAGTTACAACGGGATAGACCCCACAGATACGCAGTATTTT
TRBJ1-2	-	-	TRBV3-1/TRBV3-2	CASSQGANYGYTF	TGTGCCAGCAGCCAGGGGGCTAACTATGGCTACACCTTC
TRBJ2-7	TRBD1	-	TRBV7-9	CASSPDRVSHEQYF	TGTGCCAGCAGCCCGGACAGGGTTAGCCACGAGCAGTACTTC